The rows below give T cell receptor beta chains drawn from one sample of a study of control samples from healthy donors and cancer patients. Assay used: immunoSEQ multiplex PCR; TCRdb lists only in-frame clones, some missing. In all, the sample yields approximately 190,000 clones. Sequenced: blood. The receptors were gathered from a woman under 40 in good health. The CDR3 runs from the conserved cysteine through the conserved F or W. D genes are given only for firm matches.

>TRBV2|TRBJ1-6|-
TGTGCCAGCAGCAAAAGGGGAAGCTCCTATAATTCACCCCTCCACTTT
CASSKRGSSYNSPLHF
>TRBV5-1|TRBJ2-5|TRBD2
TGCGCCAGCAGCTTGGACCCCCCTACTAGCGGGGTGCTCCAAGAGACCCAGTACTTC
CASSLDPPTSGVLQETQYF
>TRBV5-1|TRBJ1-1|-
TGCGCCAGCAGCCTCCAGGGGAGAGGTGAAGCTTTCTTT
CASSLQGRGEAFF
>TRBV4-2|TRBJ2-3|-
TGTGCCAGCAGCCAAGGAACGATGGGGATTACAGATACGCAGTATTTT
CASSQGTMGITDTQYF
>TRBV5-1|TRBJ2-3|TRBD2
TGCGCCAGCAGCCTTCAGGGGACTAGCGGGGTCACAGATACGCAGTATTTT
CASSLQGTSGVTDTQYF
>TRBV20-1|TRBJ1-5|-
TGCAGTGCGAGGGAGAATAAGCCCCAGCATTTT
CSARENKPQHF
>TRBV5-4|TRBJ2-1|-
TGTGCCAGCAGCTTGGGACCGTCTTCCTACAATGAGCAGTTCTTC
CASSLGPSSYNEQFF
>TRBV5-1|TRBJ1-3|TRBD1
TGCGCCAGCAGCTTGAGGGGGCAGGCTGGAAACACCATATATTTT
CASSLRGQAGNTIYF
>TRBV4-3|TRBJ2-2|-
TGCGCCAGCAGCCAAGAACGGGGGTACACCGGGGAGCTGTTTTTT
CASSQERGYTGELFF
>TRBV19|TRBJ1-2|TRBD1
TGTGCCAGTAGTATAGCCGCCGGGACAGGGGAGGTCCGTTTC
CASSIAAGTGEVRF
>TRBV5-1|TRBJ1-6|-
TGCGCCAGCAGCTTAGACTTTTGGAGTTCACCCCTCCACTTT
CASSLDFWSSPLHF
>TRBV15|TRBJ1-2|-
TGTGCCACCAGCAGAGGGGGGTTTAACTATGGCTACACCTTC
CATSRGGFNYGYTF
>TRBV3-1/TRBV3-2|TRBJ1-1|TRBD1
TGTGCCAGCAGCCGGGGACAGGGCACTGAAGCTTTCTTT
CASSRGQGTEAFF
>TRBV4-1|TRBJ1-6|-
TGCGCCAGCAGCCAAGAACAGTATAATTCACCCCTCCACTTT
CASSQEQYNSPLHF
>TRBV29-1|TRBJ1-5|-
TGCAGCGTTGAAGAAGGGGGACAGCCCCAGCATTTT
CSVEEGGQPQHF
>TRBV25-1|TRBJ2-3|TRBD2
TGTGCCAGCATTCAGGGAGGGAGCACAGATACGCAGTATTTT
CASIQGGSTDTQYF
>TRBV4-1|TRBJ2-7|TRBD2
TGCGCCAGCAGCCAACTGACAGCGGGGGCCTTCTACGAGCAGTACTTC
CASSQLTAGAFYEQYF
>TRBV7-3|TRBJ2-3|-
TGTGCCAGCAGCAGTAGTCTGATCGACACAGATACGCAGTATTTT
CASSSSLIDTDTQYF
>TRBV13|TRBJ2-5|-
TGTGCCAGCAGCCGAGCCTATGAAGCGGGAGAGACCCAGTACTTC
CASSRAYEAGETQYF
>TRBV7-2|TRBJ1-2|-
TGTGCCAGCAGCTCGGACACCTATGGCTACACCTTC
CASSSDTYGYTF
>TRBV9|TRBJ2-1|TRBD2
TGTGCCAGCAGCGAGGGGGGACTAGCGAGGAATGAGCAGTTCTTC
CASSEGGLARNEQFF
>TRBV4-1|TRBJ2-5|-
TGCGCCAGCAGCCCGATCCTCCCTTTTGGCCAAGAGACCCAGTACTTC
CASSPILPFGQETQYF
>TRBV6-5|TRBJ1-2|-
TGTGCCACCGGGCAGGGATATGGCTACACCTTC
CATGQGYGYTF
>TRBV7-9|TRBJ1-6|TRBD1
TGTGCCAGCAGCCCCCAGACAGGGGCATCCTATAATTCACCCCTCCACTTT
CASSPQTGASYNSPLHF
>TRBV29-1|TRBJ1-5|-
TGCAGCGTCGCGACAGGAGCCACAGATCAGCCCCAGCATTTT
CSVATGATDQPQHF
>TRBV27|TRBJ2-5|-
TGTGCCAGCAGTGGCAGGGAAGAGACCCAGTACTTC
CASSGREETQYF
>TRBV6-5|TRBJ1-4|-
TGTGCCAGCAGTTACTCGGGGTTCACTAATGAAAAACTGTTTTTT
CASSYSGFTNEKLFF
>TRBV6-5|TRBJ2-1|-
TGTGCCAGCAGCTACTTGCGAGGCCGGGGGGAGCAGTTCTTC
CASSYLRGRGEQFF